A single sample is the source of the 10 T cell receptor beta chains below, sequenced in a study of shared clonotypes between healthy human individuals. The protocol was immunoSEQ multiplex PCR, while the TCRdb copy is restricted to in-frame clones and leaves out a portion. The data show about 1.1 million clones, roughly 74% seen once. The sample taken for sequencing was memory CD4+ T cells from PBMCs. Sample subset: CD45RA-negative fraction. These receptors all come from a man between 18 and 35 years old in good health. Some clones in this sample may be carry-over from other donors' samples.

The chain links TRBV7-9 to TRBJ1-1; TRBD1 matches 7 bases. J gave up 5 bases and V 4 bases, and 13 bases lay outside the gene matches. The CDR3 spans 16 residues. Germline-derived CDR1 and CDR2 are SEHNR and FQNEAQ (reference sequence). The CDR3 DNA reads TGTGCCAGCAGCTCCCACAGGGGCCGGGTGGGGACTGAAGCTTTCTTT. This codes for CASSSHRGRVGTEAFF. Filled out from reference TRBV7-9 and TRBJ1-1, the complete variable domain reads DTGVSQNPRHKITKRGQNVTFRCDPISEHNRLYWYRQTLGQGPEFLTYFQNEAQLEKSRLLSDRFSAERPKGSFSTLEIQRTEQGDSAMYLCASSSHRGRVGTEAFFGQGTRLTVV.

As to this clone: The same CDR3 can be traced to other DNA sequences in this sample. The chain is built from TRBV18 and TRBJ2-2; possibly TRBD2 for D (6 bases). V was shortened by 4 bases and J by 4 bases, with 16 bases between the two germline ends. The CDR3 totals 16 residues. Germline-derived CDR1 and CDR2 are KGHSH and LQKENI. The CDR3: CASSRRDLRGTGELFF. In DNA form, the CDR3 reads TGTGCCAGCTCACGGCGGGACTTAAGGGGCACCGGGGAGCTGTTTTTT. The variable domain in full, completed from reference TRBV18 and TRBJ2-2, reads NAGVMQNPRHLVRRRGQEARLRCSPMKGHSHVYWYRQLPEEGLKFMVYLQKENIIDESGMPKERFSAEFPKEGPSILRIQQVVRGDSAAYFCASSRRDLRGTGELFFGEGSRLTVL.

The J gene is TRBJ2-7, the V gene TRBV6-6; TRBD1 agrees at 9 bases. CDR1 is MNHNY and CDR2 is SVGAGI in the germline V gene (reference sequence). This CDR3 is 15 amino acids long. With 4 bases clipped from V and 6 bases from J, the junction kept 10 bases outside the gene matches. The CDR3 sequence: CASSSTGQGGGEQYF. CDR3 sequence (DNA): TGTGCCAGCAGTTCCACGGGACAGGGTGGTGGCGAGCAGTACTTC.

Points on this clone: Within the sample, other DNA sequences also encode this same CDR3. V and J are TRBV4-1 and TRBJ1-2, with 9 bases that match TRBD1. With V trimmed by 4 bases and J by 2 bases, 5 bases remained unmatched. Germline-derived CDR1 and CDR2 are MGHRA and YSYEKL. The CDR3 is 15 residues long. The DNA of the CDR3 is TGCGCCAGCAGCCCCAAGGGGACAGGGAACTATGGCTACACCTTC. It encodes CASSPKGTGNYGYTF.

The chain recombines TRBV5-4 with TRBJ2-7; 9 bases agree with TRBD2. After removal of 4 bases from V and 7 bases from J, the junction contained 15 bases not matched to a gene. Per germline, CDR1 SGHNT and CDR2 YYREEE (reference sequence). The CDR3 consists of 16 residues. CDR3 sequence: CASSRYSGRSLGEQYF. The CDR3 DNA is TGTGCCAGCAGCCGTTATAGCGGGAGAAGCCTGGGGGAGCAGTACTTC. Drawing the rest from reference TRBV5-4 and TRBJ2-7, the complete variable domain is ETGVTQSPTHLIKTRGQQVTLRCSSQSGHNTVSWYQQALGQGPQFIFQYYREEENGRGNFPPRFSGLQFPNYSSELNVNALELDDSALYLCASSRYSGRSLGEQYFGPGTRLTVT.

The rearrangement links TRBV18 to TRBJ2-5; 13 bases are shared with TRBD2. The V gene's germline CDR1 is KGHSH and CDR2 LQKENI. The ends lost 3 bases at V and 3 bases at J; junction bases unmatched: 4. The CDR3 spans 16 residues. For the CDR3, the DNA is TGTGCCAGCTCACCGACTAGCGGGAGGCCGGAAGAGACCCAGTACTTC. It yields the protein CASSPTSGRPEETQYF.

About this clone: Given a much more abundant clone one base away, this may be a read error. The chain has TRBV18 and TRBJ1-5; no reliable D call. This CDR3 has 13 residues. Germline V gene data show CDR1 as KGHSH and CDR2 as LQKENI. The ends were cut back, 2 bases at V and 9 bases at J, with 11 bases in the middle. As DNA, the CDR3 is TGTGCCAGCTCACCAGAGGCCTCATCGCCCCAGCATTTT. Translating it yields CASSPEASSPQHF.

This clone occurred once. The V and J genes are TRBV5-4 and TRBJ2-7; 7 bases match TRBD1. V was pared by 2 bases and J by 8 bases, with 4 bases of the junction left unmatched. In germline, CDR1 is SGHNT, CDR2 YYREEE (reference sequence). The CDR3 is 12 residues long. Written as DNA, the CDR3 is TGTGCCAGCAGCTTTAACAGGGGCCAGCAGTACTTC. Protein sequence: CASSFNRGQQYF.

The gene calls are TRBV7-2 and TRBJ2-2; no reliable D call. Germline-derived CDR1 and CDR2 are SGHTA and FQGNSA. Trimming stripped 6 bases from V and 4 bases from J, with 9 bases between. The length of the CDR3 is 13 residues. The CDR3 bases are TGTGCCAGCAGGGGGATGGGCACCGGGGAGCTGTTTTTT. This encodes CASRGMGTGELFF.

The chain joins TRBV6-1 to TRBJ1-5; a possible D gene is TRBD1 (6 bases). Looked up from germline, CDR1 is MNHNS and CDR2 is SASEGT. This CDR3 has 16 residues. The V gene lost 0 bases and the J gene lost 8 bases, with 17 bases spanning the gap. The CDR3 sequence: CASSEAGGASFEPQHF. DNA for the CDR3: TGTGCCAGCAGTGAAGCTGGGGGGGCCTCATTTGAGCCCCAGCATTTT.